The 3 T cell receptor beta chains below all came from one sample that was sequenced in a study of blood T cell repertoires in COVID-19 (dated by TCRdb to the early 2020s). The library was generated by the immunoSEQ multiplex PCR assay. TCRdb holds this immuneACCESS table with in-frame rearrangements only. Some clones are missing; in checked studies, unresolved V genes explain under half, and the rest has no known cause. The sample table shows about 250,000 clones, and 85% are seen once. The ten largest make up approximately 8.2% of the sample. The sequenced sample was PBMCs or T cells enriched from blood (not recorded which). Every receptor here comes from a woman aged 45-60 years with acute COVID-19.

The rearrangement links TRBV7-9 to TRBJ1-2; TRBD1 matches at 10 bases. After removal of 3 bases from V and 7 bases from J, the junction contained 8 bases not matched to a gene. Germline CDR1 and CDR2: SEHNR and FQNEAQ (reference sequence). There are 15 residues in the CDR3. DNA for the CDR3: TGTGCCAGCAGCTTGTCCACCGGGACAGGGGTTGGCTACACCTTC. Translated, it gives CASSLSTGTGVGYTF.

V usage is TRBV2 and J usage is TRBJ1-1, with 7 bases fitting TRBD1. V shed 5 bases, J shed 1 base, and the junction held 4 bases outside the gene matches. The CDR3 contains 14 residues. Germline values: CDR1 SNHLY, CDR2 FYNNEI. The CDR3 sequence: CASSRTGQNTEAFF. The CDR3 nucleotides are TGTGCCAGCAGTAGGACAGGCCAGAACACTGAAGCTTTCTTT.

This rearrangement joins TRBV11-2 to TRBJ2-7; D ambiguous. Germline values: CDR1 SGHAT, CDR2 FQNNGV. Trimming stripped 0 bases from V and 0 bases from J, with 9 bases between. The CDR3 extends over 15 amino acids. The CDR3 sequence: CASSLEQLSSYEQYF. CDR3 in DNA: TGTGCCAGCAGCTTAGAACAGTTGAGCTCCTACGAGCAGTACTTC.